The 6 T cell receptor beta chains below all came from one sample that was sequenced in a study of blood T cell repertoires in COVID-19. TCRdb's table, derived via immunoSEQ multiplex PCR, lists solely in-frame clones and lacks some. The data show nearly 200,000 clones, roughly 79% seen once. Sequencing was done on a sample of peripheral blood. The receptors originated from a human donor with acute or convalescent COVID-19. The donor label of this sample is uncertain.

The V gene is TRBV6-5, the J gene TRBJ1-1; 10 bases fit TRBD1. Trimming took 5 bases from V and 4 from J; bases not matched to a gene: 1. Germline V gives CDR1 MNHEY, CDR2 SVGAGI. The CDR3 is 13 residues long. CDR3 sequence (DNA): TGTGCCAGCAGTAGGACAGGGGGCACTGAAGCTTTCTTT. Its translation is CASSRTGGTEAFF.

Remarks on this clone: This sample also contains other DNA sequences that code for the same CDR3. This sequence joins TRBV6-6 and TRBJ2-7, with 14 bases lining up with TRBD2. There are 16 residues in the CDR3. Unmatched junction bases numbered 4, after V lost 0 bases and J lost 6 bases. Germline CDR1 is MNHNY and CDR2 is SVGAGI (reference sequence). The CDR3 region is CASSYSGTSGSGEQYF. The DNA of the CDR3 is TGTGCCAGCAGTTACTCGGGGACTAGCGGGAGTGGCGAGCAGTACTTC.

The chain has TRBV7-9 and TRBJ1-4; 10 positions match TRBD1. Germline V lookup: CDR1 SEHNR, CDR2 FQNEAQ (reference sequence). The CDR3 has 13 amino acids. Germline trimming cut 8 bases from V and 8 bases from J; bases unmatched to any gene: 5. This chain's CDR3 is CASSGQGIEKLFF. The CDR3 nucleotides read TGTGCCAGCTCGGGACAGGGGATAGAAAAACTGTTTTTT.

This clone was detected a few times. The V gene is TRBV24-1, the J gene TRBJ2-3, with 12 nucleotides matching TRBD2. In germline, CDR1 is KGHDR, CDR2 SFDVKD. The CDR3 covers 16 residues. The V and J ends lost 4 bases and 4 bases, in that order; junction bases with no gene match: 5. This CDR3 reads CATSDPSGRASDTQYF. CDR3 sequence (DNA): TGTGCCACCAGTGACCCTAGCGGGAGGGCCTCAGATACGCAGTATTTT.

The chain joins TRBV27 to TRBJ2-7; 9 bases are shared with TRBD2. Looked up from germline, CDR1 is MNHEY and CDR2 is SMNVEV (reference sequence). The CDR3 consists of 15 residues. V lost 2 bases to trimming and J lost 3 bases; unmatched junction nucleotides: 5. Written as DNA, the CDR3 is TGTGCCAGCAGTTTACTGGCGGGAGGGGTCTACGAGCAGTACTTC. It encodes CASSLLAGGVYEQYF.

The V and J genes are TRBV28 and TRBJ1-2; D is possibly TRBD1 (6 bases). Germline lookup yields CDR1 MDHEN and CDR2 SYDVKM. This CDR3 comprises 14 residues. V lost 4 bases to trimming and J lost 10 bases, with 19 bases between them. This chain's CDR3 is CASSSPGTPLDYTF. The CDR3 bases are TGTGCCAGCAGTTCGCCCGGGACACCTCTGGACTACACCTTC.